What follows are 8 T cell receptor beta chains derived from one specimen sequenced in a study of blood T cell repertoires in COVID-19. This table comes from immunoSEQ multiplex PCR, and its TCRdb copy is limited to in-frame clones, with some not included. The sample shows around 150,000 clones, about 76% of them seen only once. Sequences were obtained from peripheral blood. The receptor source for this set is a woman aged 55-69 years with active or convalescent COVID-19.

This chain connects TRBV4-3 to TRBJ1-5; TRBD1 matches at 7 bases. In germline, CDR1 is LGHNA, CDR2 YSLEER. The CDR3 totals 15 residues. With 4 bases clipped from V and 5 bases from J, the junction kept 8 bases outside the gene matches. CDR3 bases: TGCGCCAGCAGCCGCCGACAGGGCTCGGATCAGCCCCAGCATTTT. Translated: CASSRRQGSDQPQHF.

This sequence joins TRBV5-1 and TRBJ1-4, with D possibly matching TRBD1 (5 bases). The CDR3 has 16 residues. CDR1 and CDR2 (germline): SGHRS, YFSETQ. Trimming pared 5 bases from V and 7 bases from J, leaving 21 bases between. The CDR3 loop is CASSTDKGSVGEKLFF. The DNA for the CDR3 is TGCGCCAGCAGTACGGACAAGGGCTCGGTCGGTGAAAAACTGTTTTTT. Together with reference TRBV5-1 and TRBJ1-4, the CDR3 gives the full variable domain: KAGVTQTPRYLIKTRGQQVTLSCSPISGHRSVSWYQQTPGQGLQFLFEYFSETQRNKGNFPGRFSGRQFSNSRSEMNVSTLELGDSALYLCASSTDKGSVGEKLFFGSGTQLSVL.

The V gene is TRBV9, the J gene TRBJ2-7; TRBD2 agrees at 11 bases. The length of the CDR3 is 18 residues. Trimming took 4 bases from V and 1 from J; bases not matched to a gene: 13. CDR1 and CDR2 from the germline V gene are SGDLS and YYNGEE. The CDR3 DNA follows: TGTGCCAGCAGCCGGGGAAGGCTAGCGGGGGGCTCGTCCTACGAGCAGTACTTC. It yields the protein CASSRGRLAGGSSYEQYF.

The DNA for the CDR3 is TGTGCCAGCAGTCTGGCGGCAGGGGGCGAAGCTTTCTTT. Its translation: CASSLAAGGEAFF. The chain has TRBV28 and TRBJ1-1, with 8 bases lining up with TRBD1. Germline V gene sequence: CDR1 MDHEN, CDR2 SYDVKM. The ends lost 5 bases at V and 8 bases at J; junction bases unmatched: 7. CDR3 length: 13 residues.

The CDR3 protein is CASSSSQPQHF. The CDR3 DNA reads TGTGCCAGCAGTTCTAGTCAGCCCCAGCATTTT. The chain employs TRBV6-5 and TRBJ1-5; D not certain. With 4 bases removed from V and 6 bases from J, the gap between germline ends came to 4 bases. This CDR3 contains 11 residues. The germline gives CDR1 MNHEY, CDR2 SVGAGI.

This chain uses TRBV2 with TRBJ1-1; TRBD1 matches 7 bases. After removal of 9 bases from V and 2 bases from J, the junction contained 18 bases not matched to a gene. CDR1 is SNHLY and CDR2 is FYNNEI in the germline V gene. This CDR3 region has 17 residues. CDR3 loop: CARILERRQGLNTEAFF. In nucleotides, the CDR3 is TGTGCCAGGATCCTAGAACGCCGACAGGGTCTAAACACTGAAGCTTTCTTT. Filled out from reference TRBV2 and TRBJ1-1, the complete variable domain reads EPEVTQTPSHQVTQMGQEVILRCVPISNHLYFYWYRQILGQKVEFLVSFYNNEISEKSEIFDDQFSVERPDGSNFTLKIRSTKLEDSAMYFCARILERRQGLNTEAFFGQGTRLTVV.

V and J are TRBV18 and TRBJ2-7; 9 bases align to TRBD1. Germline lookup yields CDR1 KGHSH and CDR2 LQKENI. CDR3 length: 14 amino acids. The ends lost 3 bases at V and 3 bases at J; junction bases unmatched: 3. CDR3 sequence reads: CASSPLTGGYEQYF. CDR3 coding DNA: TGTGCCAGCTCACCCTTGACAGGGGGCTACGAGCAGTACTTC.

The DNA for the CDR3 is TGCGCCAGCAGCTTGAAGGCACGCTCCCAGAGCGCAGATACGCAGTATTTT. This encodes CASSLKARSQSADTQYF. V usage is TRBV5-1 and J usage is TRBJ2-3; D is unresolved. Between the trimmed V and J ends, which lost 1 base and 4 bases, there was a span of 19 bases. Germline V lookup: CDR1 SGHRS, CDR2 YFSETQ. The CDR3 sequence is 17 residues long.